Described below is a single T cell receptor beta chain sequence and its context. The antigen it binds to is not known. Per-nucleotide qualities are absent, and no much larger clonotype sits a single base away. This sample was included in a study of T cell changes during pregnancy in multiple sclerosis (dated by TCRdb to the late 2010s). A note on the overall study: In women with multiple sclerosis, the researchers looked at how the T cell repertoire shifted as pregnancy progressed.

The library was prepared using the immunoSEQ multiplex PCR assay. The table was pulled from immuneACCESS by TCRdb, which kept in-frame rearrangements only. Such tables lose some clones; where checked, under half of the loss comes from unresolved V genes, and the rest has no known cause. The sample data list under 95,000 clones, and 85% to 95% of these were observed just once. Of the sample, more than 2% is held by the ten largest clones. For CDR1 and CDR2, the germline V gene (reference sequence) lists SGHKS and YYEKEE. Trimming removed 2 bases from V and 4 bases from J; the gene matches leave 9 bases unexplained. Spanning cysteine to phenylalanine, the CDR3 consists of 16 amino acids. Only the CDR3 region is kept as DNA, spanning 48 bases read in frame from base 1.

The sequencing used peripheral blood, collected after pregnancy. The rearrangement joined TRBV5-5 to TRBJ2-7, with 10 bases matching TRBD1. This clonotype originated in a female donor with multiple sclerosis, enrolled in a pregnancy study. Here the CDR3 is given as CASSFQPTGGRYEQYF. The DNA sequence reads TGTGCCAGCAGCTTTCAACCGACAGGGGGCCGTTACGAGCAGTACTTC.